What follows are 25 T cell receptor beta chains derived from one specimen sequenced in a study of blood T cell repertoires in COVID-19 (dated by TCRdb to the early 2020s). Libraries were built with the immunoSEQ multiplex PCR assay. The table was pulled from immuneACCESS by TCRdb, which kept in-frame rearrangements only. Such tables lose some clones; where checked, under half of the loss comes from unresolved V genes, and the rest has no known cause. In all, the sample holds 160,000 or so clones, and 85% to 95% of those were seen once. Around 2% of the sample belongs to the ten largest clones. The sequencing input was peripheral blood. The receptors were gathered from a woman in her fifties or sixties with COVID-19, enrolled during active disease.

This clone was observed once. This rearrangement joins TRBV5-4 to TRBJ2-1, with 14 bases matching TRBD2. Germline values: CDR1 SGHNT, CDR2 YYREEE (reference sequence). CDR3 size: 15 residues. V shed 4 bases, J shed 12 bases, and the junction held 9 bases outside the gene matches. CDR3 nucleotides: TGTGCCAGCAGCGCGTTGACTAGCGGGGGGGGTAGGCAGTTCTTC. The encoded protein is CASSALTSGGGRQFF.

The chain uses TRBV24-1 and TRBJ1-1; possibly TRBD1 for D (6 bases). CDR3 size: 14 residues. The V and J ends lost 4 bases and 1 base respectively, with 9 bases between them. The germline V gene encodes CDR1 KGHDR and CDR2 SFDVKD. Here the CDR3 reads CATSEKGQNTEAFF. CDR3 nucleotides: TGTGCCACCAGTGAGAAGGGACAGAACACTGAAGCTTTCTTT.

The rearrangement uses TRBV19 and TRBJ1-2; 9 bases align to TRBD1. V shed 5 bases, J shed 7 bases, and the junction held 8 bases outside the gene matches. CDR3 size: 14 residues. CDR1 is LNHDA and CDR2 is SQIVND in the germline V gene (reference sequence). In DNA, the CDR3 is TGTGCCAGTAGTGTCACAGGGGGCGCGGGTGGCTACACCTTC. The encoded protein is CASSVTGGAGGYTF.

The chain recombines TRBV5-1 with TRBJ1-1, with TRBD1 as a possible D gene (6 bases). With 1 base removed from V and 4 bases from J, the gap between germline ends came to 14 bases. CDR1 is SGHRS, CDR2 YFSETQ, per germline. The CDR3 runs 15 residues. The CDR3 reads CASSLNRAVSTEAFF. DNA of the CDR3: TGCGCCAGCAGCTTGAACAGGGCGGTGAGCACTGAAGCTTTCTTT.

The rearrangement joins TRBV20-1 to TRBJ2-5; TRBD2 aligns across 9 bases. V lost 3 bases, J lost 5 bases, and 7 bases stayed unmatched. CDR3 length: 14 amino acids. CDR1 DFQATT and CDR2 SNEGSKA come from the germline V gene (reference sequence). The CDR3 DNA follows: TGCAGTGCTAGTCCTGCGGGGGGGCGGGAGACCCAGTACTTC. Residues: CSASPAGGRETQYF.

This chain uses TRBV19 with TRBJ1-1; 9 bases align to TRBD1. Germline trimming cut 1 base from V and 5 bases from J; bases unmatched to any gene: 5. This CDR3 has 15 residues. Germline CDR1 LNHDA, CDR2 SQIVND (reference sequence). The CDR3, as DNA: TGTGCCAGTAGTATAGTGGTTGGGACAGGGACTGAAGCTTTCTTT. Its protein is CASSIVVGTGTEAFF.

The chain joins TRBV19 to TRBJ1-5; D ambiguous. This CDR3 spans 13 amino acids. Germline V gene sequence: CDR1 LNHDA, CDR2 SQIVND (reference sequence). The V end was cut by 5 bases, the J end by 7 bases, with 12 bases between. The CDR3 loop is CASSLGQWQPQHF. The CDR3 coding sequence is TGTGCCAGTAGTCTGGGCCAGTGGCAGCCCCAGCATTTT.

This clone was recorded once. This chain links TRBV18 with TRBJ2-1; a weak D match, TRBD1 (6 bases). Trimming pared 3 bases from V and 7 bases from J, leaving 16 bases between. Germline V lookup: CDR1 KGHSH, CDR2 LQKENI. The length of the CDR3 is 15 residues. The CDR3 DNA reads TGTGCCAGCTCACCGTCACAGGGACGTCCGAATGAGCAGTTCTTC. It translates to CASSPSQGRPNEQFF.

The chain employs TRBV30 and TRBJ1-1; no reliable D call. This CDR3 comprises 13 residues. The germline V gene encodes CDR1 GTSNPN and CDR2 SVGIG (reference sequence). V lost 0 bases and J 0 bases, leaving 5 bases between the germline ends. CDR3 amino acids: CAWSVAMNTEAFF. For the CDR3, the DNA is TGTGCCTGGAGTGTAGCGATGAACACTGAAGCTTTCTTT.

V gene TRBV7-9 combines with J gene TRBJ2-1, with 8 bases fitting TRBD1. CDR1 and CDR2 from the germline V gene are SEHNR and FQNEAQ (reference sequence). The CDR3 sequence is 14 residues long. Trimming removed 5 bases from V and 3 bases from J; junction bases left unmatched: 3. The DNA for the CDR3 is TGTGCCAGCAGCCCAGGGGGCGGCTACAATGAGCAGTTCTTC. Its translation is CASSPGGGYNEQFF.

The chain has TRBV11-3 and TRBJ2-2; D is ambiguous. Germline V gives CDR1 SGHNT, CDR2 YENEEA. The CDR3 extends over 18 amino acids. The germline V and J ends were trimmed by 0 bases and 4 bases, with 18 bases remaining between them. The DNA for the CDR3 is TGTGCCAGCAGCTTAGACTCCTTCCCCACGCAGGCCACCGGGGAGCTGTTTTTT. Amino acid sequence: CASSLDSFPTQATGELFF.

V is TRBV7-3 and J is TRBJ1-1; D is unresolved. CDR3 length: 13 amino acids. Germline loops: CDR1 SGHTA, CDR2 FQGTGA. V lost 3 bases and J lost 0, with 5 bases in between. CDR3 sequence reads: CASSFSLNTEAFF. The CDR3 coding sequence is TGTGCCAGCAGCTTTAGCCTGAACACTGAAGCTTTCTTT.

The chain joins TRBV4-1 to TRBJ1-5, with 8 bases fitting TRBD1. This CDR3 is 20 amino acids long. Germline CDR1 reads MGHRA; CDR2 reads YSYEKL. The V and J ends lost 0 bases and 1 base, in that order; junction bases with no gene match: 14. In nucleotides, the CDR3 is TGCGCCAGCAGCCAAGATGGGGCCGGCAGGGGGCTCCCAAGCAATCAGCCCCAGCATTTT. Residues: CASSQDGAGRGLPSNQPQHF.

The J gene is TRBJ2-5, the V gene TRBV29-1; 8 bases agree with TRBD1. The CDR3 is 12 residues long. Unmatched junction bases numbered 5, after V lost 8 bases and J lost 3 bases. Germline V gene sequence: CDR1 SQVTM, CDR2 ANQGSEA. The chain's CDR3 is CSTQGAEETQYF. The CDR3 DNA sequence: TGCAGCACCCAGGGGGCCGAAGAGACCCAGTACTTC.

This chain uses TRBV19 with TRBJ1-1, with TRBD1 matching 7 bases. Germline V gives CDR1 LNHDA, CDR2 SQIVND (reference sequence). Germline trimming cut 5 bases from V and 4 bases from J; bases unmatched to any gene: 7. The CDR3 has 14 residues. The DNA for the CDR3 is TGTGCCAGTAGTGTGACAGGGATCGGCACTGAAGCTTTCTTT. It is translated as CASSVTGIGTEAFF.

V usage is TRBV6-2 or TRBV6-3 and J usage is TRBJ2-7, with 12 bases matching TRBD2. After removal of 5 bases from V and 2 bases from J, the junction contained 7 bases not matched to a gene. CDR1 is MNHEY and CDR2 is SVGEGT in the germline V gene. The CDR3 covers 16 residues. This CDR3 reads CASSDRLAGDAYEQYF. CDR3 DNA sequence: TGTGCCAGCAGTGACCGACTAGCGGGGGATGCCTACGAGCAGTACTTC.

CDR3 DNA sequence: TGTGCCAGCAGCTTAAGGACAAGCAATCAGCCCCAGCATTTT. Translation: CASSLRTSNQPQHF. The chain has TRBV7-2 and TRBJ1-5; possibly TRBD1 for D (5 bases). The CDR3 length is 14 residues. Germline CDR1 and CDR2: SGHTA and FQGNSA. V lost 2 bases and J lost 1, with 6 bases in between.

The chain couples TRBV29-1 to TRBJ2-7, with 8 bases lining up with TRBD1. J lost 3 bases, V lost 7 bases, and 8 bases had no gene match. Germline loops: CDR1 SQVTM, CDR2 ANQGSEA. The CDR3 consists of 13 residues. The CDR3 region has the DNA TGCAGCGCCGACGTTGGACAGGGCTACGAGCAGTACTTC. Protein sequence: CSADVGQGYEQYF.

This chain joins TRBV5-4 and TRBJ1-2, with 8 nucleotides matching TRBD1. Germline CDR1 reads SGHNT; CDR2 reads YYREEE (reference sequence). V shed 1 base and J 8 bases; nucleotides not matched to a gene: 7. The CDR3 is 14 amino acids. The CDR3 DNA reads TGTGCCAGCAGCTTGACCAGGGGGCAAAAGGGCTACACCTTC. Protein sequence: CASSLTRGQKGYTF.

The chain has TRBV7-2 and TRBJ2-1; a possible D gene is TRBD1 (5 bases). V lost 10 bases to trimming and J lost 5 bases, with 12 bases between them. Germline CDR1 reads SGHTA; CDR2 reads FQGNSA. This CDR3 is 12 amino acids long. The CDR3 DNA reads TGTGCCACCGGCGACAGACACAATGAGCAGTTCTTC. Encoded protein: CATGDRHNEQFF.

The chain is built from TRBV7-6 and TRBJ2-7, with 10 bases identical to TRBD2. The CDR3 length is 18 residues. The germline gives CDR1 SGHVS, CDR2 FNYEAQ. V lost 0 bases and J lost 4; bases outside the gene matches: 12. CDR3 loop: CASSLAPSGGAIIYEQYF. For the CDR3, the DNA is TGTGCCAGCAGCTTAGCTCCCAGCGGGGGGGCCATCATATACGAGCAGTACTTC. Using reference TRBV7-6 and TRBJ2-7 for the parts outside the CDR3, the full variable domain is GAGVSQSPRYKVTKRGQDVALRCDPISGHVSLYWYRQALGQGPEFLTYFNYEAQQDKSGLPNDRFSAERPEGSISTLTIQRTEQRDSAMYRCASSLAPSGGAIIYEQYFGPGTRLTVT.

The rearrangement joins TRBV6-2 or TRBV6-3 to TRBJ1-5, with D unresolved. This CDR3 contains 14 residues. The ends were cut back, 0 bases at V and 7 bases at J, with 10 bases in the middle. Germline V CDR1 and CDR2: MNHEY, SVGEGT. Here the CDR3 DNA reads TGTGCCAGCAGTTACTCGTCGGGTTGGCAGCCCCAGCATTTT. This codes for CASSYSSGWQPQHF.

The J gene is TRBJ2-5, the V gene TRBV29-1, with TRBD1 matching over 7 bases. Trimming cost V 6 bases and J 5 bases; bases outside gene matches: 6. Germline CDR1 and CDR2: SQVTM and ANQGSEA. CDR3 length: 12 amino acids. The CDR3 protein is CSVLTGLETQYF. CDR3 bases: TGCAGCGTCCTGACAGGGCTGGAGACCCAGTACTTC.

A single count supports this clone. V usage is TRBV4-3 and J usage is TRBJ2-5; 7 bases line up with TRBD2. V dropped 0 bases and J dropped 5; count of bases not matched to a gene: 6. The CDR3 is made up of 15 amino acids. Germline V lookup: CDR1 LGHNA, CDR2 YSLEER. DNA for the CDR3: TGCGCCAGCAGCCAAGAACTCCGGGAGGCGGAGACCCAGTACTTC. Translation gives CASSQELREAETQYF.

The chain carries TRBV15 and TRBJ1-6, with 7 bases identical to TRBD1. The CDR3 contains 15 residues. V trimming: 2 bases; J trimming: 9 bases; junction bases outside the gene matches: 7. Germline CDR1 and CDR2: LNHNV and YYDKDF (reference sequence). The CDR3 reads CATSRLRQGSSPLHF. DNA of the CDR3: TGTGCCACCAGCAGACTTAGACAGGGTAGTTCACCCCTCCACTTT.